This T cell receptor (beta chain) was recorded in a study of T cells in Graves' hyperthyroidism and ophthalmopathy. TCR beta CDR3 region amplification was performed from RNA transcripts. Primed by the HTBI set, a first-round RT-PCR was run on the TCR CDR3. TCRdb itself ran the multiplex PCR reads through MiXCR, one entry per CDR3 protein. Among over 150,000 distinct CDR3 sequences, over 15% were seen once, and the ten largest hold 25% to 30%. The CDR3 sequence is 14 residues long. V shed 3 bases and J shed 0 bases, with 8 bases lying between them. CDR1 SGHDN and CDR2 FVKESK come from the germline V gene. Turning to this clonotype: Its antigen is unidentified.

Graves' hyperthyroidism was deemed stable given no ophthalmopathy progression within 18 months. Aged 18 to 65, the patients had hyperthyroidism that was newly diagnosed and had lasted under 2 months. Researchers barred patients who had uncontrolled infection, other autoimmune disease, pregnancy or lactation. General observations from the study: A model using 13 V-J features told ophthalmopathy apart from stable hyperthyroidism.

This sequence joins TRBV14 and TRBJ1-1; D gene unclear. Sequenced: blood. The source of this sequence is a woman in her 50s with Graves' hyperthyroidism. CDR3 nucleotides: TGTGCCAGCAGCCAGGAGTATATGAACACTGAAGCTTTCTTT. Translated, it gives CASSQEYMNTEAFF. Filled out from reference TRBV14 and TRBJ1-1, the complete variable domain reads EAGVTQFPSHSVIEKGQTVTLRCDPISGHDNLYWYRRVMGKEIKFLLHFVKESKQDESGMPNNRFLAERTGGTYSTLKVQPAELEDSGVYFCASSQEYMNTEAFFGQGTRLTVV.